One and the same sample provided the 23 T cell receptor gamma chains below, sequenced in a study of gamma-delta chains in newborns, infants, children. TCRdb re-identified clones in the reads via CATT. The sample lists roughly 1,600 gamma-chain clones; 9% to 15% were seen once. Sample: blood. The receptors shown here come from a child who was a newborn, infant or young child, either healthy, febrile or measles-vaccinated (not recorded which).

By frequency in the sample, this clone is medium-sized. The rearrangement joins TRGV9 to TRGJP. V lost 0 bases to trimming and J lost 9 bases; unmatched junction nucleotides: 8. CDR1 GITISATS and CDR2 ISYDGTV come from the germline V gene (reference sequence). The CDR3 covers 17 residues. CDR3 amino acids: CALWEVQVGLGKKIKVF. The CDR3 nucleotides read TGTGCCTTGTGGGAGGTGCAAGTAGGGTTGGGCAAAAAAATCAAGGTATTT.

In regard to this clone: A read error is possible here, since a much larger clone lies one base away. This sample includes further DNA sequences coding for the same CDR3. This rearrangement joins TRGV9 to TRGJP. CDR3 length: 17 residues. Germline V gives CDR1 GITISATS, CDR2 ISYDGTV (reference sequence). The CDR3 DNA sequence: TGCGCCTTGTGGGACGTCCTCCCCGAGTTGGGCAAAAAAATCAAGGTATTT. This encodes CALWDVLPELGKKIKVF.

Concerning this clone: One end of the junction does not line up with germline, which may come from a read error. The J gene is TRGJP, the V gene TRGV9. The CDR3 contains 16 residues. CDR1 is GITISATS, CDR2 ISYDGTV, per germline (reference sequence). The CDR3 DNA reads TGTGCCTTGTGGGAAGACCAAGAGTTGGGCAAAAGAATCAAGGTATTT. This encodes CALWEDQELGKRIKVF.

This clone is large (0.1 to 1%) in the sample. Other nucleotide sequences in the sample specify the same CDR3. This sequence joins TRGV9 and TRGJP. CDR1 is GITISATS and CDR2 is ISYDGTV in the germline V gene (reference sequence). This CDR3 is 16 amino acids long. Unmatched junction bases numbered 3, after V lost 3 bases and J lost 4 bases. The DNA for the CDR3 is TGTGCCTTGTGGGAGCCTCAAGAGTTGGGCAAAAAAATCAAGGTATTT. It specifies CALWEPQELGKKIKVF.

This clone occurred a few times. This chain links TRGV2 with TRGJP2. The CDR3 totals 20 residues. J gave up 5 bases and V 0 bases, and 21 bases lay outside the gene matches. Germline V gives CDR1 EGSNGY, CDR2 YDSYNSKV. CDR3 sequence (DNA): TGTGCCACCTGGGACGGGCCGGGCCCCCATGATATTCGGAGTGATTGGATCAAGACGTTT. It codes for CATWDGPGPHDIRSDWIKTF.

The chain couples TRGV9 to TRGJP. Germline CDR1 reads GITISATS; CDR2 reads ISYDGTV (reference sequence). After removal of 4 bases from V and 8 bases from J, the junction contained 11 bases not matched to a gene. The CDR3 sequence is 17 residues long. The DNA for the CDR3 is TGTGCCTTGTGGGAACTTGAGGGGCAGTTGGGCAAAAAAATCAAGGTATTT. Amino acids: CALWELEGQLGKKIKVF.

The table lists this clone with a few counts. The junction differs from germline at one of its ends, possibly a read error. This chain connects TRGV9 to TRGJP1. From germline, CDR1 is GITISATS and CDR2 ISYDGTV (reference sequence). The CDR3 spans 12 residues. This chain's CDR3 is CALYTTGWSKIF. CDR3 DNA sequence: TGTGCCTTGTATACCACTGGTTGGTCCAAGATATTT.

This clone was counted between two and nine times. This rearrangement joins TRGV9 to TRGJP. The germline V gene has CDR1 GITISATS and CDR2 ISYDGTV (reference sequence). This CDR3 spans 16 amino acids. V lost 2 bases and J lost 8; bases outside the gene matches: 6. This CDR3 is CALWEEDKLGKKIKVF. CDR3 nucleotides: TGTGCCTTGTGGGAGGAAGATAAGTTGGGCAAAAAAATCAAGGTATTT.

The chain carries TRGV3 and TRGJ1 or TRGJ2. This CDR3 spans 10 amino acids. The V segment lost 5 bases and the J segment 8 bases; nucleotides outside the gene matches: 3. Per germline, CDR1 VTNTFY and CDR2 YDVSTARD (reference sequence). The DNA for the CDR3 is TGTGCCACCTGGGGACATAAGAAACTCTTT. Translating gives CATWGHKKLF.

This clone counts as medium-sized. The chain combines TRGV2 with TRGJ1 or TRGJ2. The junction had 0 bases not matched to a gene; V was cut back by 2 bases and J by 2 bases. The CDR3 contains 12 residues. Per the germline V gene, CDR1 is EGSNGY and CDR2 is YDSYNSKV. DNA for the CDR3: TGTGCCACCTGGGACGATTATTATAAGAAACTCTTT. Protein: CATWDDYYKKLF.

By its share, this clone is medium-sized (0.01 to 0.1%). This sample includes further DNA sequences coding for the same CDR3. The CDR3 coding sequence is TGTGCCTTGTGGGAGCCCAAAGAGTTGGGCAAAAAAATCAAGGTATTT. It specifies CALWEPKELGKKIKVF. This chain joins TRGV9 and TRGJP. The CDR3 totals 16 residues. Germline assignment: CDR1 GITISATS and CDR2 ISYDGTV (reference sequence). With V trimmed by 3 bases and J by 5 bases, 4 bases remained unmatched.

As to this clone: The TCRdb record carries a much larger clone's protein, which differs from this DNA's translation at residue 9; a read error is the likely cause, and the protein listed here is the DNA translation. CDR3 region: CALWEVPESGKKIKVF. CDR3 bases: TGTGCCTTGTGGGAGGTGCCTGAGTCGGGCAAAAAAATCAAGGTATTT. The V gene is TRGV9, the J gene TRGJP. CDR1 GITISATS and CDR2 ISYDGTV come from the germline V gene (reference sequence). The CDR3 contains 16 residues.

This clone qualifies as medium-sized. Other nucleotide sequences in the sample specify the same CDR3. The chain uses TRGV9 and TRGJP. This CDR3 is built from 17 residues. CDR1 GITISATS and CDR2 ISYDGTV come from the germline V gene (reference sequence). V was pared by 1 base and J by 3 bases, with 3 bases of the junction left unmatched. CDR3 DNA sequence: TGTGCCTTGTGGGAGGTCCCGCAAGAGTTGGGCAAAAAAATCAAGGTATTT. Its protein is CALWEVPQELGKKIKVF.

Sample share makes this clone large. A far bigger clonotype differs at one base, so this is likely a read error. The sample contains more than one DNA sequence encoding this CDR3. The CDR3 spells CALWEVQELGKKIKVF. CDR3 sequence (DNA): TGCGCCTTGTGGGAGGTGCAAGAGTTGGGCAAAAAAATCAAGGTATTT. The chain couples TRGV9 to TRGJP. This CDR3 comprises 16 residues. CDR1 and CDR2 (germline): GITISATS, ISYDGTV (reference sequence).

A word on this clone: A read error may be the cause here, since a much bigger clone is one base away. V and J are TRGV9 and TRGJ1 or TRGJ2. The CDR3 runs 11 residues. Trimming cost V 7 bases and J 10 bases; bases outside gene matches: 10. From germline, CDR1 is GITISATS and CDR2 ISYDGTV (reference sequence). The CDR3 here is CALCVRRKKLF. The CDR3, as DNA: TGTGCCTTGTGTGTGCGGCGGAAGAAACTCTTT.

Worth noting for this clone: This may arise from a read error, as a much more abundant clone is one base away. V and J are TRGV9 and TRGJP. CDR1 and CDR2 from the germline V gene are GITISATS and ISYDGTV (reference sequence). The V and J ends lost 4 bases and 8 bases, in that order; junction bases with no gene match: 11. The CDR3 runs to 17 residues. Written as DNA, the CDR3 is TGTGCCTTGTGGGACGCCTTACAACAGTTGGGCAAAAAAATCAAGGTATTT. It translates to CALWDALQQLGKKIKVF.

This chain links TRGV9 with TRGJP1. This CDR3 has 11 amino acids. J gave up 12 bases and V 2 bases, and 3 bases lay outside the gene matches. Germline V gives CDR1 GITISATS, CDR2 ISYDGTV (reference sequence). CDR3 in DNA: TGTGCCTTGTGGGAGGAGGGGTTCAAGATATTT. Its translation is CALWEEGFKIF.

This clone is labeled as medium-sized. The rearrangement joins TRGV9 to TRGJP. In germline, CDR1 is GITISATS, CDR2 ISYDGTV (reference sequence). This CDR3 is 17 amino acids long. J gave up 5 bases and V 0 bases, and 4 bases lay outside the gene matches. This chain's CDR3 is CALWEVPKELGKKIKVF. The CDR3 DNA reads as TGTGCCTTGTGGGAGGTGCCAAAAGAGTTGGGCAAAAAAATCAAGGTATTT.

As regards this clone: A junction end diverges from the germline sequence, so it may reflect a read error. This sample also contains other DNA sequences that code for the same CDR3. The J gene is TRGJP, the V gene TRGV9. The germline gives CDR1 GITISATS, CDR2 ISYDGTV (reference sequence). The CDR3 is 17 residues long. This chain's CDR3 is CALWEIIGELGKKIKVF. The CDR3 nucleotides read TGTGCCTTGTGGGAAATCATAGGAGAGTTGGGCAAAAAAATAAAGGTATTT.

This clone has a handful of counts. A far larger clone lies a single base away; this is likely a read error. Additional DNA sequences in this sample encode the identical CDR3. V and J are TRGV9 and TRGJP. Looked up from germline, CDR1 is GITISATS and CDR2 is ISYDGTV (reference sequence). The CDR3 has 15 amino acids. CDR3 sequence: CALWEQELGKKIKVF. CDR3 in DNA: TGCGCCTTGTGGGAGCAAGAGTTGGGCAAAAAAATCAAGGTATTT.

This clone was picked up a small number of times. The same CDR3 is also encoded by other DNA sequences in this sample. The rearrangement uses TRGV9 and TRGJP. Trimming removed 2 bases from V and 4 bases from J; junction bases left unmatched: 5. CDR1 and CDR2 (germline): GITISATS, ISYDGTV (reference sequence). There are 17 residues in the CDR3. The CDR3, as DNA: TGTGCCTTGTGGGAGGAGAGACAAGAGTTGGGCAAAAAAATCAAGGTATTT. This sequence encodes CALWEERQELGKKIKVF.

A remark on this clone: A much larger clonotype is one base distant, so this may be a read error. V is TRGV9 and J is TRGJP. Germline CDR1 reads GITISATS; CDR2 reads ISYDGTV (reference sequence). There are 17 residues in the CDR3. Here the CDR3 DNA reads TGTGCCTTGTGGGAGGTGCGGCAAGGGTTGGGCAAAAAAATCAAGGTATTT. Encoded protein: CALWEVRQGLGKKIKVF.

Concerning this clone itself: This may be a read error, as it is one base from a much larger clone. The rearrangement uses TRGV9 and TRGJP. CDR3 length: 16 amino acids. Germline V gene data show CDR1 as GITISATS and CDR2 as ISYDGTV (reference sequence). The CDR3 protein is CALWEDQELGKKTKVF. CDR3 coding DNA: TGTGCCTTGTGGGAGGACCAAGAGTTGGGCAAAAAAACCAAGGTATTT.